The table lists the clone carrying this T cell receptor beta chain with a few counts. Its specificity is unknown. Amplification used 60 Vbeta primers and 13 Jbeta primers. Repertoires were generated with immunoSEQ multiplex PCR, while TCRdb's copy carries only in-frame clones and drops some. The data hold 150,000 or so clones, with around 72% observed a single time. After removal of 5 bases from V and 6 bases from J, the junction contained 5 bases not matched to a gene. The germline V gene has CDR1 SEHNR and CDR2 FQNEAQ (reference sequence). The CDR3 totals 14 residues. The data originate from a study of cytomegalovirus exposure and HLA in healthy donors. Study-level background: Roughly 80 million unique TCRs from HLA-typed donors made up an early data release.

Whole-study results and caveats: The presence/absence work took it that sequencing depth was about the same across donors. Earlier findings revealed that most TCR beta V segments proved productive either about 87% or about 30% of the time. The listing of roughly 160 TCR beta chains classed them as cytomegalovirus-associated.

This TCR was sampled from a man in his forties in good health and CMV-seropositive. The sample comprised PBMCs. The J gene is TRBJ2-7, the V gene TRBV7-9; 12 nucleotides match TRBD1. CDR3 bases: TGTGCCAGCAGCCCCGGGACAGGGGGCGTCGAGCAGTACTTC. Encoded protein: CASSPGTGGVEQYF.